These T cell receptor beta chains were read from a single sample in a study of cytomegalovirus exposure and HLA in healthy donors. Assay: immunoSEQ multiplex PCR; the TCRdb copy retains only in-frame clones and omits some. Here the sample spans about 130,000 clones, 70% to 80% being singletons. The sequencing input was PBMCs. Receptors were obtained from a woman between 50 and 59 years old in good health and CMV-seronegative. The CDR3 runs from the conserved cysteine through the conserved F or W. Fields, in order: J gene, D gene, V gene, clone size, CDR3 protein, CDR3 DNA. A D gene is named only where the DNA matches it firmly. Only part of the rows carry a size: once, few, many, or a class if the clone is expanded.

j_call: TRBJ2-3
d_call: .
v_call: TRBV5-1
clone_size: .
cdr3_aa: CASSLGASTDTQYF
cdr3_nt: TGCGCCAGCAGCTTGGGGGCAAGCACAGATACGCAGTATTTT

j_call: TRBJ1-5
d_call: TRBD1
v_call: TRBV2
clone_size: .
cdr3_aa: CASSEPRGRSQGYSNQPQHF
cdr3_nt: TGTGCCAGCAGTGAACCCAGGGGGCGTAGCCAAGGGTATAGCAATCAGCCCCAGCATTTT

j_call: TRBJ2-3
d_call: TRBD1
v_call: TRBV6-1
clone_size: few
cdr3_aa: CASSRQGSTDTQYF
cdr3_nt: TGTGCCAGCAGTCGACAGGGCAGCACAGATACGCAGTATTTT

j_call: TRBJ2-1
d_call: .
v_call: TRBV5-4
clone_size: .
cdr3_aa: CASSLARSYNEQFF
cdr3_nt: TGTGCCAGCAGCTTGGCCAGGTCCTACAATGAGCAGTTCTTC

j_call: TRBJ2-3
d_call: .
v_call: TRBV6-1
clone_size: .
cdr3_aa: CASSADKTSTDTQYF
cdr3_nt: TGTGCCAGCAGTGCTGACAAGACGAGCACAGATACGCAGTATTTT

j_call: TRBJ1-1
d_call: TRBD1
v_call: TRBV29-1
clone_size: .
cdr3_aa: CSVTPGQGAPEAFF
cdr3_nt: TGCAGCGTTACTCCGGGACAGGGGGCCCCTGAAGCTTTCTTT

j_call: TRBJ1-3
d_call: .
v_call: TRBV30
clone_size: .
cdr3_aa: CAWSAGVASGNTIYF
cdr3_nt: TGTGCCTGGAGTGCAGGGGTGGCCTCTGGAAACACCATATATTTT

j_call: TRBJ1-5
d_call: TRBD1
v_call: TRBV18
clone_size: .
cdr3_aa: CASSPGQGAYQPQHF
cdr3_nt: TGTGCCAGCTCACCGGGACAGGGGGCTTATCAGCCCCAGCATTTT

j_call: TRBJ2-6
d_call: TRBD1
v_call: TRBV5-1
clone_size: .
cdr3_aa: CASSLLGQGANSGANVLTF
cdr3_nt: TGCGCCAGCAGCCTTCTTGGGCAGGGGGCCAACTCTGGGGCCAACGTCCTGACTTTC

j_call: TRBJ2-7
d_call: TRBD1
v_call: TRBV5-6
clone_size: .
cdr3_aa: CASSLSDRGTEQYF
cdr3_nt: TGTGCCAGCAGCTTATCCGACAGGGGGACCGAGCAGTACTTC

j_call: TRBJ1-2
d_call: .
v_call: TRBV30
clone_size: .
cdr3_aa: CAWSVGGSHGYTF
cdr3_nt: TGTGCCTGGAGTGTAGGAGGTAGCCATGGCTACACCTTC

j_call: TRBJ2-1
d_call: TRBD2
v_call: TRBV5-1
clone_size: .
cdr3_aa: CASSLRPAGGSYNEQFF
cdr3_nt: TGCGCCAGCAGCTTGAGACCAGCGGGAGGCTCCTACAATGAGCAGTTCTTC

j_call: TRBJ2-6
d_call: TRBD2
v_call: TRBV5-4
clone_size: .
cdr3_aa: CASSLSGREGANVLTF
cdr3_nt: TGTGCCAGCAGCTTGTCTGGGAGGGAGGGGGCCAACGTCCTGACTTTC

j_call: TRBJ2-7
d_call: TRBD1
v_call: TRBV27
clone_size: .
cdr3_aa: CASSPIRQGASSYEQYF
cdr3_nt: TGTGCCAGCAGTCCAATACGACAGGGCGCTAGCTCCTACGAGCAGTACTTC

j_call: TRBJ2-3
d_call: .
v_call: TRBV27
clone_size: .
cdr3_aa: CASRPRASGSSGTQYF
cdr3_nt: TGTGCCAGCAGGCCTAGGGCGTCGGGTAGCAGCGGTACGCAGTATTTT

j_call: TRBJ2-5
d_call: .
v_call: TRBV2
clone_size: .
cdr3_aa: CASRGEVLQETQYF
cdr3_nt: TGTGCCAGCAGGGGAGAAGTACTTCAAGAGACCCAGTACTTC

j_call: TRBJ1-2
d_call: .
v_call: TRBV14
clone_size: .
cdr3_aa: CASSQNLPERGYTF
cdr3_nt: TGTGCCAGCAGCCAGAACCTACCCGAGCGTGGCTACACCTTC

j_call: TRBJ1-5
d_call: TRBD1
v_call: TRBV30
clone_size: once
cdr3_aa: CAWSRGQGRQPQHF
cdr3_nt: TGTGCCTGGAGCCGCGGACAGGGCAGGCAGCCCCAGCATTTT

j_call: TRBJ2-2
d_call: .
v_call: TRBV28
clone_size: .
cdr3_aa: CASSPPGPNTGELFF
cdr3_nt: TGTGCCAGCAGCCCCCCAGGGCCGAACACCGGGGAGCTGTTTTTT

j_call: TRBJ2-1
d_call: TRBD2
v_call: TRBV14
clone_size: .
cdr3_aa: CASSQPGLAGWARQFF
cdr3_nt: TGTGCCAGCAGCCAACCGGGACTAGCGGGGTGGGCCAGGCAGTTCTTC

j_call: TRBJ2-3
d_call: .
v_call: TRBV4-2
clone_size: .
cdr3_aa: CASSQDSKSDTQYF
cdr3_nt: TGTGCCAGCAGCCAAGATAGTAAATCAGATACGCAGTATTTT

j_call: TRBJ1-1
d_call: .
v_call: TRBV19
clone_size: .
cdr3_aa: CASIGGWRAFF
cdr3_nt: TGTGCCAGTATCGGAGGTTGGAGAGCTTTCTTT

j_call: TRBJ2-7
d_call: TRBD2
v_call: TRBV15
clone_size: .
cdr3_aa: CATSRDKWVGLVEYEQYF
cdr3_nt: TGTGCCACCAGCAGAGACAAATGGGTAGGACTAGTGGAATACGAGCAGTACTTC

j_call: TRBJ1-4
d_call: .
v_call: TRBV6-1
clone_size: .
cdr3_aa: CASGDSEKLFF
cdr3_nt: TGTGCCAGCGGGGACTCAGAAAAACTGTTTTTT

j_call: TRBJ1-2
d_call: .
v_call: TRBV18
clone_size: .
cdr3_aa: CASSPLADGYGYTF
cdr3_nt: TGTGCCAGCTCACCGTTGGCGGATGGGTATGGCTACACCTTC

j_call: TRBJ2-2
d_call: .
v_call: TRBV29-1
clone_size: few
cdr3_aa: CSAGTPTSTGELFF
cdr3_nt: TGCAGCGCCGGGACTCCTACTTCCACCGGGGAGCTGTTTTTT

j_call: TRBJ2-7
d_call: .
v_call: TRBV5-6
clone_size: .
cdr3_aa: CASSLESWSEQYF
cdr3_nt: TGTGCCAGCAGCTTGGAGTCCTGGAGCGAGCAGTACTTC

j_call: TRBJ1-1
d_call: TRBD1
v_call: TRBV10-3
clone_size: once
cdr3_aa: CAIRPDRGLGAFF
cdr3_nt: TGTGCCATCAGACCGGACAGGGGGCTGGGTGCTTTCTTT

j_call: TRBJ1-2
d_call: TRBD1
v_call: TRBV5-4
clone_size: .
cdr3_aa: CASSPRQGANYGYTF
cdr3_nt: TGTGCCAGCAGCCCTAGACAGGGAGCTAACTATGGCTACACCTTC

j_call: TRBJ2-3
d_call: .
v_call: TRBV11-2
clone_size: .
cdr3_aa: CASSLAVADTQYF
cdr3_nt: TGTGCCAGCAGCTTAGCCGTTGCAGATACGCAGTATTTT

j_call: TRBJ1-1
d_call: TRBD1
v_call: TRBV19
clone_size: .
cdr3_aa: CASRPTGGFDTEAFF
cdr3_nt: TGTGCCAGTAGACCGACAGGGGGCTTTGACACTGAAGCTTTCTTT

j_call: TRBJ1-5
d_call: .
v_call: TRBV7-9
clone_size: once
cdr3_aa: CASSLGGLGQPQHF
cdr3_nt: TGTGCCAGCAGCTTAGGCGGGTTGGGTCAGCCCCAGCATTTT

j_call: TRBJ1-5
d_call: TRBD1
v_call: TRBV6-1
clone_size: .
cdr3_aa: CASSSGQSNNQPQNF
cdr3_nt: TGTGCCAGCAGTTCGGGACAGTCTAACAATCAGCCCCAGAATTTT

j_call: TRBJ2-3
d_call: .
v_call: TRBV7-6
clone_size: .
cdr3_aa: CASSSSTDTQYF
cdr3_nt: TGTGCCAGCAGCTCTAGCACAGATACGCAGTATTTT

j_call: TRBJ1-4
d_call: .
v_call: TRBV5-1
clone_size: .
cdr3_aa: CASSFRREEKLFF
cdr3_nt: TGCGCCAGCAGCTTTAGGCGGGAGGAAAAACTGTTTTTT

j_call: TRBJ1-1
d_call: TRBD1
v_call: TRBV2
clone_size: .
cdr3_aa: CASSENPQGQGGTEAFF
cdr3_nt: TGTGCCAGCAGCGAAAACCCCCAAGGACAGGGAGGAACTGAAGCTTTCTTT

j_call: TRBJ2-7
d_call: TRBD2
v_call: TRBV7-6
clone_size: .
cdr3_aa: CASSLEGTSGRIEQYF
cdr3_nt: TGTGCCAGCAGCTTAGAAGGGACTAGCGGTAGGATAGAGCAGTACTTC

j_call: TRBJ2-1
d_call: TRBD2
v_call: TRBV5-1
clone_size: .
cdr3_aa: CASSLNSGRANEQFF
cdr3_nt: TGCGCCAGCAGCTTGAATAGCGGGAGGGCTAATGAGCAGTTCTTC

j_call: TRBJ2-7
d_call: TRBD1
v_call: TRBV28
clone_size: .
cdr3_aa: CATLQGSSYEQYF
cdr3_nt: TGTGCCACCCTACAGGGGAGCTCCTACGAGCAGTACTTC

j_call: TRBJ1-4
d_call: TRBD1
v_call: TRBV18
clone_size: .
cdr3_aa: CASSAQDRLDEKLFF
cdr3_nt: TGTGCCAGCTCAGCACAGGACAGGCTGGATGAAAAACTGTTTTTT

j_call: TRBJ1-2
d_call: .
v_call: TRBV27
clone_size: once
cdr3_aa: CASSSGDGYGYTF
cdr3_nt: TGTGCCAGCAGCTCAGGGGACGGCTATGGCTACACCTTC

j_call: TRBJ1-2
d_call: .
v_call: TRBV5-4
clone_size: .
cdr3_aa: CASSSLQGRYGYTF
cdr3_nt: TGTGCCAGCAGCTCCTTACAGGGACGCTATGGCTACACCTTC

j_call: TRBJ2-3
d_call: TRBD2
v_call: TRBV29-1
clone_size: .
cdr3_aa: CSVLLAGGGDTQYF
cdr3_nt: TGCAGCGTTCTCCTAGCGGGAGGGGGGGATACGCAGTATTTT

j_call: TRBJ2-7
d_call: TRBD2
v_call: TRBV7-6
clone_size: .
cdr3_aa: CASRGSGNYEQYF
cdr3_nt: TGTGCCAGCAGGGGTAGCGGGAACTACGAGCAGTACTTC

j_call: TRBJ1-1
d_call: .
v_call: TRBV30
clone_size: .
cdr3_aa: CAWSGGGETEAFF
cdr3_nt: TGTGCCTGGAGCGGGGGGGGAGAGACTGAAGCTTTCTTT

j_call: TRBJ1-3
d_call: TRBD1
v_call: TRBV7-6
clone_size: .
cdr3_aa: CASSLAGQISGNTIYF
cdr3_nt: TGTGCCAGCAGCTTAGCGGGACAGATCTCTGGAAACACCATATATTTT

j_call: TRBJ2-1
d_call: TRBD1
v_call: TRBV29-1
clone_size: .
cdr3_aa: CSALGQGENEQFF
cdr3_nt: TGCAGCGCCCTTGGACAGGGAGAAAATGAGCAGTTCTTC